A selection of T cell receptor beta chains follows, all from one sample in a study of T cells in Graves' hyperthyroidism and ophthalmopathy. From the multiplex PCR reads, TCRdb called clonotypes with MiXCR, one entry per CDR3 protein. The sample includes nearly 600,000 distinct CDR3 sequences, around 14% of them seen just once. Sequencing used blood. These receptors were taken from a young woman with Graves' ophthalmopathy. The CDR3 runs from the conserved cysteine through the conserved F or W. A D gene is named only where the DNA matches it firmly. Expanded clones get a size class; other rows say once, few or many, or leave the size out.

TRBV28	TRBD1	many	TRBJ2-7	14	CASSLGTAPYEQYF	TGTGCCAGCAGTTTGGGGACAGCGCCCTACGAGCAGTACTTC
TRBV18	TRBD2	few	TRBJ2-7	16	CASSPLASGSSYEQYF	TGTGCCAGCTCACCACTGGCTAGCGGGAGCTCCTACGAGCAGTACTTC
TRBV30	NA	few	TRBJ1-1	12	CACQGPNTEAFF	TGTGCCTGTCAAGGCCCCAACACTGAAGCTTTCTTT
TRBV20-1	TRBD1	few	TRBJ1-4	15	CSAAGQGDFYEKLFF	TGCAGTGCCGCGGGACAGGGTGATTTTTACGAAAAACTGTTTTTT
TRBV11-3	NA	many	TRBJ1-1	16	CASSLLRRGLNTEAFF	TGTGCCAGCAGCCTGCTACGACGGGGGTTGAACACTGAAGCTTTCTTT
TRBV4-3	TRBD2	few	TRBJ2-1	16	CASSPVAGGLGNERFF	TGCGCCAGCAGCCCTGTAGCGGGTGGGCTGGGGAATGAGCGGTTCTTC
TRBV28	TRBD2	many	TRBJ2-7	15	CASSRGLAGSYEQYF	TGTGCCAGCAGCCGTGGACTAGCGGGTTCCTACGAGCAGTACTTC
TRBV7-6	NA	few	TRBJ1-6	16	CASSGSSGQANSPLHF	TGTGCCAGCAGCGGCTCGTCAGGGCAGGCAAATTCACCCCTCCACTTT
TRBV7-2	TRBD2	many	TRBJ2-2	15	CASSIAGANTGELFF	TGTGCCAGCAGTATAGCGGGAGCAAACACCGGGGAGCTGTTTTTT
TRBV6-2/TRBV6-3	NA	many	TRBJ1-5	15	CASNSRDQGIQPQHF	TGTGCCAGCAATTCTCGAGATCAGGGTATTCAGCCCCAGCATTTT
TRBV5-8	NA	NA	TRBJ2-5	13	CASRLRVQETQYF	TGTGCCAGCAGGCTTAGGGTTCAAGAGACCCAGTACTTC
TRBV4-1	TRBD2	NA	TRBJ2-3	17	CASSQDFGTSGTMTQYF	TGCGCCAGCAGCCAAGATTTTGGGACTAGCGGGACAATGACGCAGTATTTT
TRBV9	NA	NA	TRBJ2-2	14	CASSVGGADGELFF	TGTGCCAGCAGCGTAGGGGGGGCTGACGGGGAGCTGTTTTTT
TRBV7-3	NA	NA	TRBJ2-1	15	CASSTAGRLHNEQFF	TGTGCCAGCAGCACCGCGGGACGGCTACACAATGAGCAGTTCTTC
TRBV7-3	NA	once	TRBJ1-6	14	CASSLTGPSRPLHF	TGTGCCAGCAGCTTAACAGGTCCCAGTCGACCCCTCCACTTT
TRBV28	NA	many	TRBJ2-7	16	CASSFGPRISSYEQYF	TGTGCCAGCAGTTTCGGGCCGCGGATAAGCTCCTACGAGCAGTACTTC
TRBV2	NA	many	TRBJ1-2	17	CASRLWPSIRRDYGYTF	TGTGCCAGCAGGTTATGGCCATCAATAAGGAGGGACTATGGCTACACCTTC
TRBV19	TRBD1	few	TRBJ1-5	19	CASSPGQGASIGRNQPQHF	TGTGCCAGTAGTCCCGGACAGGGGGCGAGTATAGGGAGGAATCAGCCCCAGCATTTT
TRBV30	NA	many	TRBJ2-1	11	CAWSDYNEQFF	TGTGCCTGGAGTGACTACAATGAGCAGTTCTTC
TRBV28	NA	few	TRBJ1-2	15	CASSSFAGGFYGYTF	TGTGCCAGCAGTTCTTTCGCCGGGGGCTTTTATGGCTACACCTTC
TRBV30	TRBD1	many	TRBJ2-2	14	CAWDRGVNTGELFF	TGTGCCTGGGACAGGGGGGTGAACACCGGGGAGCTGTTTTTT
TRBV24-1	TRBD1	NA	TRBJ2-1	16	CATSDPGTVSYNEQFF	TGTGCCACCAGTGATCCTGGGACAGTCTCCTACAATGAGCAGTTCTTC
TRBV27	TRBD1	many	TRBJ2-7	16	CASSFDRDRGHYEQYF	TGTGCCAGCAGCTTCGACCGGGACAGGGGACATTACGAGCAGTACTTC
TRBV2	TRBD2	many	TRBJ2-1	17	CARGGLAGSPPYNEQFF	TGTGCCAGGGGGGGACTAGCGGGATCCCCTCCCTACAATGAGCAGTTCTTC
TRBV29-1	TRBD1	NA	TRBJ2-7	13	CSVTGTVTYEQYF	TGCAGCGTCACCGGGACAGTCACCTACGAGCAGTACTTC
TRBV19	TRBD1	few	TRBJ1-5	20	CASSIDRDRGRRAFNQPQHF	TGTGCCAGTAGTATAGATCGGGACAGGGGCCGGCGCGCTTTTAATCAGCCCCAGCATTTT
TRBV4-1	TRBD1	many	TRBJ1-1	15	CASSPLRQGGTEAFF	TGCGCCAGCAGCCCTCTACGACAGGGGGGGACTGAAGCTTTCTTT
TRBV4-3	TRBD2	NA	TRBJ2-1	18	CASSQEVPGLAAYNEQFF	TGCGCCAGCAGCCAAGAGGTGCCGGGACTAGCGGCCTACAATGAGCAGTTCTTC
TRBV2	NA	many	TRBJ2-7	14	CASSEVGRAYEQYF	TGTGCCAGCAGTGAAGTGGGCAGAGCCTACGAGCAGTACTTC
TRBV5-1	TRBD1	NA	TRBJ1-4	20	CASSRETLWDRGYENEKLFF	TGCGCCAGCAGCCGGGAAACCCTTTGGGACAGGGGGTACGAAAATGAAAAACTGTTTTTT
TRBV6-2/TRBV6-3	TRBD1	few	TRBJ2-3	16	CASSPYGGQGADTQYF	TGTGCCAGCAGCCCCTATGGGGGACAGGGGGCAGATACGCAGTATTTT
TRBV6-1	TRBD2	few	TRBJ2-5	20	CASSWDGQGLAGRNYETQYF	TGTGCCAGCAGTTGGGACGGTCAGGGACTAGCGGGCCGTAACTACGAGACCCAGTACTTC
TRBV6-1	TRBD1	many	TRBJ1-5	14	CASQWDRGNQPQHF	TGTGCCAGCCAATGGGACAGGGGCAATCAGCCCCAGCATTTT
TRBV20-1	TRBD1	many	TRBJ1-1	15	CSARGSGGGALEAFF	TGCAGTGCTAGAGGGTCAGGGGGCGGAGCCCTTGAAGCTTTCTTT
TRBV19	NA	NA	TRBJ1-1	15	CASSPGSGGNPEAFF	TGTGCCAGTAGTCCTGGGAGCGGGGGAAACCCGGAAGCTTTCTTT
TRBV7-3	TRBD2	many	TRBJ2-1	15	CASSPDGGGYNEQFF	TGTGCCAGCAGCCCCGACGGGGGAGGGTATAATGAGCAGTTCTTC
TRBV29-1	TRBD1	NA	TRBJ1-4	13	CSVTGVANEKLFF	TGCAGCGTTACAGGGGTGGCTAATGAAAAACTGTTTTTT
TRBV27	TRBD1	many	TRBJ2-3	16	CASSLSVDRGTDTQYF	TGTGCCAGCAGTTTATCGGTGGACAGGGGCACAGATACGCAGTATTTT
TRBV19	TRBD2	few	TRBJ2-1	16	CASSIGAGAYYNEQFF	TGTGCCAGTAGTATAGGAGCGGGAGCGTACTACAATGAGCAGTTCTTC
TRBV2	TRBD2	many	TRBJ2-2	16	CASRIGTTANTGELFF	TGTGCCAGCAGAATCGGGACTACCGCGAACACCGGGGAGCTGTTTTTT